This T cell receptor (beta chain) was sequenced in a study of T cells in Graves' hyperthyroidism and ophthalmopathy. V was cut by 0 bases and J by 5 bases, with 12 bases left in between. From germline, CDR1 is SGDLS and CDR2 YYNGEE. There are 15 residues in the CDR3. Researchers amplified the TCR beta CDR3 regions from RNA transcripts. The HTBI primer set drove a first-round RT-PCR of the TCR CDR3. MiXCR, applied by TCRdb to the multiplex PCR reads, yields one record per CDR3 protein. The sample has a few hundred thousand distinct CDR3 sequences; just over 45% are singletons. Material: peripheral blood or thyroid tissue (not recorded which). The TCR sequence derives from a woman aged 18-35 years with Graves' hyperthyroidism. The J gene is TRBJ1-5, the V gene TRBV9, with D uncertain. CDR3 in DNA: TGTGCCAGCAGCGTAGGATTGCAGGACTATCAGCCCCAGCATTTT. This encodes CASSVGLQDYQPQHF.